Below are 5 T cell receptor beta chains sequenced from a single sample in a study of OX40 agonist ivuxolimab in advanced cancers. The assay was immunoSEQ multiplex PCR, and TCRdb's table has in-frame clones only and misses some. Among some 97,000 clones listed, approximately 90% were seen once. The sequencing used CD4+ or CD8+ T cells sorted from blood, collected in a trial of the OX40 agonist ivuxolimab. Source of these receptors: an adult with an advanced solid tumor such as melanoma, head and neck, liver or kidney cancer.

The chain combines TRBV19 with TRBJ2-2; TRBD1 agrees at 7 bases. Germline lookup yields CDR1 LNHDA and CDR2 SQIVND (reference sequence). V gave up 5 bases and J gave up 5 bases; unmatched junction bases: 5. The CDR3 runs 14 residues. The CDR3 here is CASSSKGATGELFF. The CDR3 DNA is TGTGCCAGTAGTTCAAAGGGGGCAACCGGGGAGCTGTTTTTT. Full variable domain (missing parts from reference TRBV19 and TRBJ2-2): DGGITQSPKYLFRKEGQNVTLSCEQNLNHDAMYWYRQDPGQGLRLIYYSQIVNDFQKGDIAEGYSVSREKKESFPLTVTSAQKNPTAFYLCASSSKGATGELFFGEGSRLTVL.

The rearrangement uses TRBV28 and TRBJ2-7, with 13 bases matching TRBD2. After removal of 6 bases from V and 2 bases from J, the junction contained 7 bases not matched to a gene. The CDR3 is 16 amino acids. Germline V gene lookup returns CDR1 MDHEN and CDR2 SYDVKM. DNA of the CDR3: TGTGCCAGCAGCCGCGGGACTAGCGGGGATGCCTACGAGCAGTACTTC. Protein product: CASSRGTSGDAYEQYF.

In this sample, this clone turned up once. The CDR3 bases are TGTGCCAGCAGTTACAGGGGGGGCGTCAATCAGCCCCAGCATTTT. Translating gives CASSYRGGVNQPQHF. The rearrangement joins TRBV6-5 to TRBJ1-5, with D tentatively TRBD1 (6 bases). V lost 2 bases, J lost 3 bases, and 11 bases lay in between. CDR1 and CDR2 from the germline V gene are MNHEY and SVGAGI. CDR3 length equals 15 residues.

The CDR3 DNA is TGTGCCAGCACCGACACCGGGACAGGGGGAGAGACCCAGTACTTC. This codes for CASTDTGTGGETQYF. This chain connects TRBV6-5 to TRBJ2-5; TRBD1 matches 11 bases. V lost 7 bases, J lost 4 bases, and 8 bases stayed unmatched. The CDR3 consists of 15 residues. Germline values: CDR1 MNHEY, CDR2 SVGAGI.

The chain links TRBV19 to TRBJ2-2; 7 nucleotides match TRBD2. Germline values: CDR1 LNHDA, CDR2 SQIVND (reference sequence). V gave up 3 bases and J gave up 1 base; unmatched junction bases: 11. This CDR3 has 18 amino acids. CDR3 DNA sequence: TGTGCCAGTAGTATCCCCCGGCGCGGGAGTAGGAACACCGGGGAGCTGTTTTTT. Protein product: CASSIPRRGSRNTGELFF.